This T cell receptor (beta chain) was profiled in a study of cytomegalovirus exposure and HLA in healthy donors. In the study overall: Of about 390 genotyped donors, 81% grouped in the Caucasian-associated ancestry cluster. Whole-study findings and limits: Among the CMV-associated chains, three were confirmed in vitro as specific for CMV antigens. Many donors shared some public TCRs, even though most TCR sequences were rare.

The PCR had 60 Vbeta and 13 Jbeta primers. This table comes from immunoSEQ multiplex PCR, and its TCRdb copy is limited to in-frame clones, with some not included. Of 90,000 to 140,000 clones listed, over 65% are singletons. This clone was recorded only once. The antigen is unknown. The V gene end was trimmed by 6 bases and the J gene end by 4 bases; junction bases not matched to a gene: 9. This CDR3 spans 15 amino acids. The germline CDR1 and CDR2 sequences are SGHNT and YENEEA. This receptor was identified in a man aged 35 to 55 in good health and CMV-seropositive. The sequenced material came from PBMCs. V gene TRBV11-3 combines with J gene TRBJ2-1; 7 nucleotides align to TRBD2. In DNA form, the CDR3 reads TGTGCCAGCAGAGGTTCGCTAGCGGCTTACAATGAGCAGTTCTTC. It codes for CASRGSLAAYNEQFF.